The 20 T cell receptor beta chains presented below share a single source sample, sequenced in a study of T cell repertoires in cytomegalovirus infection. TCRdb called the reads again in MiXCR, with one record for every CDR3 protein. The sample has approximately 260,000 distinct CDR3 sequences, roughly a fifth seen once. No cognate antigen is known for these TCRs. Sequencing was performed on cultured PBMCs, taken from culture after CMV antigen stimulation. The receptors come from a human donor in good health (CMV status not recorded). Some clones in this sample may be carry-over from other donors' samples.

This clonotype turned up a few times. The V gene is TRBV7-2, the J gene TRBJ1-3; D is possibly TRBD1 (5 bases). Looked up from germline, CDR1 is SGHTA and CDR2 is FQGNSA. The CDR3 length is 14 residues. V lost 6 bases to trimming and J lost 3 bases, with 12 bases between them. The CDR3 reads CASRSGRDGNTIYF. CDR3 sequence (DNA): TGTGCCAGCAGATCAGGGAGGGATGGAAACACCATATATTTT.

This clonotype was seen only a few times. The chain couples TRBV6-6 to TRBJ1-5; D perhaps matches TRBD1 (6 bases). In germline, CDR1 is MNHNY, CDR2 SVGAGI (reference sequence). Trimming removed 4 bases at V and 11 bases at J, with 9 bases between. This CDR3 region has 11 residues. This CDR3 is CASSFAGAQHF. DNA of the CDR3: TGTGCCAGCAGTTTTGCAGGGGCCCAGCATTTT.

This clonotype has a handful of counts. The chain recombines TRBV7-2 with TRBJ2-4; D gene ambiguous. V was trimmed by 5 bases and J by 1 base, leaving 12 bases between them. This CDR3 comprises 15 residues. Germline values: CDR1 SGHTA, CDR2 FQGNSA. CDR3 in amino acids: CASSGIARAKNIQYF. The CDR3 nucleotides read TGTGCCAGCAGCGGGATAGCTCGGGCCAAAAACATTCAGTACTTC.

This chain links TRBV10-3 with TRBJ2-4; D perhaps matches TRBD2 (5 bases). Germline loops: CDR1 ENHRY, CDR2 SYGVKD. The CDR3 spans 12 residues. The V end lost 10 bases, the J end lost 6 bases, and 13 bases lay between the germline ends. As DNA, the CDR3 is TGTGCCACCCACGGAGAGGGAAACATTCAGTACTTC. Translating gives CATHGEGNIQYF.

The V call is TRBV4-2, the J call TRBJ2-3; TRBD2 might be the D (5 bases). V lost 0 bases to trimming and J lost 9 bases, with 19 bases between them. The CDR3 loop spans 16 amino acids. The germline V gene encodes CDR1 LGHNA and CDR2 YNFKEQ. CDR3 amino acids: CASSQEGGPAGWTQYF. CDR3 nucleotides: TGTGCCAGCAGCCAAGAAGGAGGCCCCGCCGGTTGGACGCAGTATTTT.

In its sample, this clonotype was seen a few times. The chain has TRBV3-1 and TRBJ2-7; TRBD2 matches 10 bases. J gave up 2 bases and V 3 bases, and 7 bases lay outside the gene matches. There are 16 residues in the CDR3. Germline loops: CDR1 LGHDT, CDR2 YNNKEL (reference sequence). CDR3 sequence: CASSQGSSGGAYEQYF. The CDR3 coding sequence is TGTGCCAGCAGCCAGGGATCTAGCGGGGGAGCCTACGAGCAGTACTTC.

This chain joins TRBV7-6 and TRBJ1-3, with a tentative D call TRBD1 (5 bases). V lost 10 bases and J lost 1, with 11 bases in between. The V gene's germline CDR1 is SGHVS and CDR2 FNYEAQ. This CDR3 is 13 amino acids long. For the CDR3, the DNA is TGTGCCACCCAGGGTGTGTCTGGAAACACCATATATTTT. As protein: CATQGVSGNTIYF. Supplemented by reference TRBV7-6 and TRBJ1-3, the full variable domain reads GAGVSQSPRYKVTKRGQDVALRCDPISGHVSLYWYRQALGQGPEFLTYFNYEAQQDKSGLPNDRFSAERPEGSISTLTIQRTEQRDSAMYRCATQGVSGNTIYFGEGSWLTVV.

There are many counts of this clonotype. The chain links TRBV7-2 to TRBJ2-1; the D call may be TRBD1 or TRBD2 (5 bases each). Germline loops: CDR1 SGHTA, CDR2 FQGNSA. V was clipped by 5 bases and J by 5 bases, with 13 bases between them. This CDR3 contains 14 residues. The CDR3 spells CASSVRDRHNEQFF. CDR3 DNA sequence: TGTGCCAGCAGCGTGAGGGACCGGCACAATGAGCAGTTCTTC.

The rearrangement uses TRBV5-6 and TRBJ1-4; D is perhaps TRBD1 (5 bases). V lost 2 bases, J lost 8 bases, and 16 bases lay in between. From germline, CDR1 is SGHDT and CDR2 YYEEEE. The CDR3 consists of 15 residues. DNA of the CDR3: TGTGCCAGCAGCTTACCGGGACGGGCTGACGAAAAACTGTTTTTT. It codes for CASSLPGRADEKLFF. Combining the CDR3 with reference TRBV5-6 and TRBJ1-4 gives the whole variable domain DAGVTQSPTHLIKTRGQQVTLRCSPKSGHDTVSWYQQALGQGPQFIFQYYEEEERQRGNFPDRFSGHQFPNYSSELNVNALLLGDSALYLCASSLPGRADEKLFFGSGTQLSVL.

The CDR3, as DNA: TGCAGCGTTGTTCCCGGAAGCTCCTACGAGCAGTACTTC. Translated, it gives CSVVPGSSYEQYF. The chain employs TRBV29-1 and TRBJ2-7; D unclear. Looked up from germline, CDR1 is SQVTM and CDR2 is ANQGSEA. The CDR3 totals 13 residues. Trimming pared 4 bases from V and 0 bases from J, leaving 10 bases between.

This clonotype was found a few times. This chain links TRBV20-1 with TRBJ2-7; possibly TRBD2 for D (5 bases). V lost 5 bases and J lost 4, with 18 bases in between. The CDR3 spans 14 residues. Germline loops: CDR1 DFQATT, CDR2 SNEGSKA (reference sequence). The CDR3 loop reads CSARSTRGSYEQYF. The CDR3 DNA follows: TGCAGTGCTCGAAGCACCCGAGGGTCTTACGAGCAGTACTTC.

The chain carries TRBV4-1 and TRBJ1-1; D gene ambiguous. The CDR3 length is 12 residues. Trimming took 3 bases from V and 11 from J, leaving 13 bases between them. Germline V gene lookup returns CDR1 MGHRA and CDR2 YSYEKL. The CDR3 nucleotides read TGCGCCAGCAGCCAGGGAACTAGAGGGGCTTTCTTT. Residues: CASSQGTRGAFF.

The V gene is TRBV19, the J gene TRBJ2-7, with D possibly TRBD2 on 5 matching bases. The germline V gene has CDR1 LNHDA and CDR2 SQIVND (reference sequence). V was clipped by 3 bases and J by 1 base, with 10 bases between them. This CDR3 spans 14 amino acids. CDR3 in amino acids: CASSIGMGSYEQYF. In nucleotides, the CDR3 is TGTGCCAGTAGTATCGGGATGGGTTCCTACGAGCAGTACTTC.

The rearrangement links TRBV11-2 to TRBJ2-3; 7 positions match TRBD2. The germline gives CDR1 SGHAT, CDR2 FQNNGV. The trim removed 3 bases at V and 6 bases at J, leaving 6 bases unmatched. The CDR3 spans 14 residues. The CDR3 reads CASSFGLAVDTQYF. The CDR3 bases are TGTGCCAGCAGCTTCGGCCTAGCGGTTGATACGCAGTATTTT.

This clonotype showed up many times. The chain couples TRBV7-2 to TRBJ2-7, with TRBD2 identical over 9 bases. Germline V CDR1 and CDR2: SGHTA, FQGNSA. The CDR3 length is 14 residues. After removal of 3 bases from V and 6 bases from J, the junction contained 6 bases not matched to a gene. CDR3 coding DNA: TGTGCCAGCAGCTTGAGCGGGAGGTGGAGCGAGCAGTACTTC. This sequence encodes CASSLSGRWSEQYF.

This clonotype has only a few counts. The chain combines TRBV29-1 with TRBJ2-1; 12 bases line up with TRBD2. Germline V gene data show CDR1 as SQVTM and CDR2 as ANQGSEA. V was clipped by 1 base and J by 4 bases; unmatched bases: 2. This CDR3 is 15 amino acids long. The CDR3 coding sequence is TGCAGCGTTGAAGGGACTAGCGGGGCATACAATGAGCAGTTCTTC. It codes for CSVEGTSGAYNEQFF.

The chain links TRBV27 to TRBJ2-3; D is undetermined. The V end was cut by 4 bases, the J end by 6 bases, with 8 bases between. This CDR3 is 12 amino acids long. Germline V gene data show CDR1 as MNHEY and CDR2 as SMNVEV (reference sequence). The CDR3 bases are TGTGCCAGCAGTTCGATCGTGGATACGCAGTATTTT. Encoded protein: CASSSIVDTQYF.

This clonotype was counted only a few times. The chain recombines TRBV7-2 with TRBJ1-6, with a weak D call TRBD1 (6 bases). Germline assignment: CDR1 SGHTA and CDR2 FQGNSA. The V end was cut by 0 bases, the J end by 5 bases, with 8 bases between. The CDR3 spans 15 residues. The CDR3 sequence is CASSLAGGDNSPLHF. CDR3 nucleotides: TGTGCCAGCAGCTTAGCGGGGGGCGATAATTCACCCCTCCACTTT.

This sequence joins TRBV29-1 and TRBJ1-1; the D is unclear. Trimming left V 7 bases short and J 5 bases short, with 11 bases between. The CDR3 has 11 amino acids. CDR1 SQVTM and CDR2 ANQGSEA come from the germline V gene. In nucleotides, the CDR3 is TGCAGCGCCACGGACGGGACTGAAGCTTTCTTT. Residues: CSATDGTEAFF.

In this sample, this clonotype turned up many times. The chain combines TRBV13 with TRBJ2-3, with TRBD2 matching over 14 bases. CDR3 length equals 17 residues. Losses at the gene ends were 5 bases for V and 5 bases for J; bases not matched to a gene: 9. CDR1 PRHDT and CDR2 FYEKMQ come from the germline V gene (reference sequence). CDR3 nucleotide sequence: TGTGCCAGCAGCCCCACGGGAGGACTAGCGGGAGGAGATACGCAGTATTTT. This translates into CASSPTGGLAGGDTQYF.